The 8 T cell receptor beta chains listed next were all sequenced from one sample in a study of blood T cells in healthy people across ages. A sample-barcoded 5' primer and a J-beta primer mix were used in a second PCR of about 7 to 12 cycles. A single record per CDR3 protein comes from TCRdb applying MiXCR to the 5' RACE reads. The sample yields 780,000 or so distinct CDR3 sequences, approximately 60% seen once. The sample comprised blood. These receptors were taken from a man aged 35-49 years in good health.

This clonotype was seen only once. The chain recombines TRBV28 with TRBJ2-1; either TRBD1 or TRBD2 may fit D (5 bases each). The germline V gene encodes CDR1 MDHEN and CDR2 SYDVKM. The CDR3 is 11 residues long. V lost 11 bases, J lost 6 bases, and 11 bases lay in between. Here the CDR3 reads CAQGPLNEQFF. DNA for the CDR3: TGTGCCCAGGGACCGCTCAATGAGCAGTTCTTC. The full variable domain, completed using reference TRBV28 and TRBJ2-1, is DVKVTQSSRYLVKRTGEKVFLECVQDMDHENMFWYRQDPGLGLRLIYFSYDVKMKEKGDIPEGYSVSREKKERFSLILESASTNQTSMYLCAQGPLNEQFFGPGTRLTVL.

The chain uses TRBV25-1 and TRBJ2-1; tentatively, D is TRBD1 or TRBD2 (5 bases each). CDR3 size: 15 residues. Trimming cost V 3 bases and J 7 bases, with 16 bases left between them. Germline loops: CDR1 MGHDK, CDR2 SYGVNS. This chain's CDR3 is CASSDGGWPQNEQFF. In DNA form, the CDR3 reads TGTGCCAGCAGTGATGGGGGTTGGCCCCAAAATGAGCAGTTCTTC.

The rearrangement uses TRBV29-1 and TRBJ2-1; D uncertain. V lost 1 base and J lost 2, with 6 bases in between. Germline V gene data show CDR1 as SQVTM and CDR2 as ANQGSEA. This CDR3 region has 13 residues. The CDR3 sequence is CSVEGGTYNEQFF. CDR3 DNA sequence: TGCAGCGTTGAAGGGGGAACCTACAATGAGCAGTTCTTC.

This clonotype was seen more than once but under ten times. Here the CDR3 reads CASSTITDTQYF. The CDR3 DNA reads TGTGCCAGCAGTACCATCACAGATACGCAGTATTTT. V usage is TRBV6-2 or TRBV6-3 and J usage is TRBJ2-3; D remains unclear. The germline gives CDR1 MNHEY, CDR2 SVGEGT. Trimming cost V 5 bases and J 2 bases, with 5 bases left between them. The CDR3 is 12 amino acids.

This chain connects TRBV18 to TRBJ2-2, with 7 positions matching TRBD1. The CDR3 totals 15 residues. Germline V CDR1 and CDR2: KGHSH, LQKENI. Losses at the gene ends were 1 base for V and 5 bases for J; bases not matched to a gene: 4. The CDR3 protein is CASSPQGAWTGELFF. CDR3 bases: TGTGCCAGCTCACCACAGGGGGCCTGGACCGGGGAGCTGTTTTTT.

A single count supports this clonotype. The CDR3: CASRSQSDTQYF. CDR3 bases: TGTGCCAGCAGATCCCAGTCTGATACGCAGTATTTT. The chain combines TRBV12-3 or TRBV12-4 with TRBJ2-3, with no clear D. V was shortened by 6 bases and J by 6 bases, with 10 bases between the two germline ends. CDR3 size: 12 residues.

The chain recombines TRBV18 with TRBJ2-1; 7 nucleotides line up with TRBD1. From germline, CDR1 is KGHSH and CDR2 LQKENI. V lost 5 bases and J lost 4; bases outside the gene matches: 8. The CDR3 is 15 residues long. The CDR3 is CASSAPGQSYNEQFF. The CDR3 bases are TGTGCCAGCTCAGCCCCGGGACAGAGTTACAATGAGCAGTTCTTC. The full variable domain, completed using reference TRBV18 and TRBJ2-1, is NAGVMQNPRHLVRRRGQEARLRCSPMKGHSHVYWYRQLPEEGLKFMVYLQKENIIDESGMPKERFSAEFPKEGPSILRIQQVVRGDSAAYFCASSAPGQSYNEQFFGPGTRLTVL.

The chain combines TRBV24-1 with TRBJ2-6; TRBD1 matches at 7 bases. CDR1 is KGHDR, CDR2 SFDVKD, per germline. The CDR3 sequence is 14 residues long. Germline trimming cut 9 bases from V and 2 bases from J; bases unmatched to any gene: 3. The CDR3 loop is CATQGQTGANVLTF. The CDR3 DNA reads TGTGCCACCCAGGGACAGACTGGGGCCAACGTCCTGACTTTC.